This TCR beta chain derives from a study of human T cells and chemical hapten exposure. Overall study: Minor volume differences among pooled libraries chiefly drove per-sample TCR yield variation. Overall study results and limits: Significantly more large CDR3 similarity clusters arose among expanded TCRs than among controls. Patch test score rose with PT1 expanded TCRs, significant at 8, 16, 32, not 4.

Time point noted: patch test 1, 2 weeks after DPC sensitization. Treatment meaning: therapeutic diphenylcyclopropenone sensitization with weekly scalp DPC. Only after blood had been drawn was each patch test applied. Germline V lookup: CDR1 MNHNY, CDR2 SVGAGI (reference sequence). The CDR3 is 17 residues long. Deletions cut 2 bases from V and 2 bases from J, with 17 bases between. TCRdb re-called the RACE reads with MiXCR, one entry per CDR3 protein. In the table there are around 340,000 distinct CDR3 sequences, around 7% of which are singletons. A note on this clonotype: What it recognizes is unknown.

This material consisted of whole blood, taken in connection with sensitization to the hapten diphenylcyclopropenone (DPC). The rearrangement joins TRBV6-6 to TRBJ2-3; tentative D call: TRBD1 (6 bases). The clonotype comes from a woman aged 18-29 years with alopecia areata. Some clones in this sample may be carry-over from other donors' samples. For the CDR3, the DNA is TGTGCCAGCAGTTACCCCAATGCCCGGGACAACACAGATACGCAGTATTTT. Protein: CASSYPNARDNTDTQYF.